This is a list of T cell receptor beta chains from one sample in a study of blood T cells in healthy people across ages. TCRdb reanalysed the 5' RACE reads using MiXCR and keeps one entry per CDR3 protein. Of 700,000 to 900,000 distinct CDR3 sequences listed, 40% to 65% are singletons. Sequencing input: blood. The receptors were gathered from a man at least 80 years old in good health. The CDR3 runs from the conserved cysteine through the conserved F or W. The D gene is left open where the match is weak. Clone size appears in some rows only: once, few, many, or a class for an expanded clone.

V	D	J	size	CDR3
TRBV7-9	.	TRBJ2-2	.	CASSRQTGANTGELFF
TRBV21-1	.	TRBJ2-3	.	CASSKGNRTAFRAYKHRYAYF
TRBV7-2	TRBD2	TRBJ2-3	.	CASSLGVAGAVDTQYF
TRBV28	.	TRBJ1-1	.	CASSTTGRTGEAFF
TRBV10-3	TRBD2	TRBJ2-2	.	CAISVETSGRRTNTGELFF
TRBV5-1	TRBD2	TRBJ2-1	few	CASSLLAGVAYNEQFF
TRBV10-3	TRBD2	TRBJ2-1	.	CAISEPRTAGGGTEQFF
TRBV27	.	TRBJ1-1	.	CARSIGARIDMNTEAFF
TRBV6-1	TRBD2	TRBJ2-1	.	CASSNLAGDNEQFF
TRBV7-9	.	TRBJ2-1	.	CASSYWGGARDNEQFF
TRBV7-9	TRBD2	TRBJ2-1	.	CASSLPAGSYEQFF
TRBV20-1	.	TRBJ2-3	.	CSAREGSTDTQYF
TRBV20-1	.	TRBJ1-3	.	CSARGRGAGNTIYF
TRBV27	.	TRBJ2-7	.	CASSSWTGSSYGQYF
TRBV20-1	.	TRBJ2-1	few	CSAPRGPYNEQFF
TRBV12-3/TRBV12-4	TRBD1	TRBJ2-7	.	CASSRTGGSSYEQYF
TRBV25-1	TRBD1	TRBJ2-5	once	CASRPGQGLQETQYF
TRBV20-1	.	TRBJ2-3	.	CSANIGADRADSTDTQYF
TRBV20-1	.	.	.	CSARDFATGTLEQYF
TRBV29-1	.	TRBJ2-7	.	CSVEFMYVYQGWTYEQYF